This TCR beta chain was captured by sequencing in a study of PD-1 blockade in classical Hodgkin lymphoma. Study details: Patients were dosed intravenously with nivolumab at 3 mg/kg every 2 weeks. General study points: A significant rise in TCR diversity was seen by C4D1 for CD4+ cells but not for CD8+ cells. The baseline diversity of complete responders showed similarity to that of newly diagnosed patients. What drove the repertoire differences, possibly disease activity or prior therapy, has not been defined.

The ends were cut back, 3 bases at V and 4 bases at J, with 10 bases in the middle. Per germline, CDR1 MGHRA and CDR2 YSYEKL. The CDR3 is 14 residues long. The table came from immunoSEQ multiplex PCR; TCRdb's copy has only in-frame clones and leaves some out. The sample carries nearly 7,000 clones, 70% to 80% recorded once. This clone was picked up one time. The antigen is unknown. All the patients suffered relapse after autologous stem cell transplantation, and brentuximab vedotin exposure differed. CD4+ T cells were purified from thawed PBMCs by negative selection. V is TRBV4-1 and J is TRBJ2-1; D tentatively fits TRBD1 or TRBD2 (5 bases each). The sequencing here drew on CD4+ T cells from blood, taken at baseline. The receptor was derived from a human donor with classical Hodgkin lymphoma. The CDR3 sequence: CASSQGDEYNEQFF. The CDR3 nucleotides are TGCGCCAGCAGCCAGGGGGACGAATACAATGAGCAGTTCTTC.